Sequencing of this T cell receptor (beta chain) was carried out in a study of blood T cell repertoires in COVID-19. Study background: PBMCs, B-cell-depleted T cells, or T cells provided the cDNA or gDNA that made up the material.

Sequencing was performed with immunoSEQ multiplex PCR; in TCRdb, only in-frame clones are kept and a portion is missing. The sample shows around 340,000 clones, 65% to 90% of them seen only once. This clone has just one count. Additional DNA sequences in this sample encode the identical CDR3. The CDR3 runs 13 residues. Germline assignment: CDR1 SGHTA and CDR2 FQGNSA. V dropped 3 bases and J dropped 4; count of bases not matched to a gene: 2. This TCR came from a middle-aged woman with acute COVID-19. The rearrangement joins TRBV7-2 to TRBJ1-2, with 7 positions matching TRBD1. The sample taken for sequencing was PBMCs or T cells enriched from blood (not recorded which). This CDR3 reads CASSLGQLYGYTF. The CDR3, as DNA: TGTGCCAGCAGCTTGGGACAGCTCTATGGCTACACCTTC.